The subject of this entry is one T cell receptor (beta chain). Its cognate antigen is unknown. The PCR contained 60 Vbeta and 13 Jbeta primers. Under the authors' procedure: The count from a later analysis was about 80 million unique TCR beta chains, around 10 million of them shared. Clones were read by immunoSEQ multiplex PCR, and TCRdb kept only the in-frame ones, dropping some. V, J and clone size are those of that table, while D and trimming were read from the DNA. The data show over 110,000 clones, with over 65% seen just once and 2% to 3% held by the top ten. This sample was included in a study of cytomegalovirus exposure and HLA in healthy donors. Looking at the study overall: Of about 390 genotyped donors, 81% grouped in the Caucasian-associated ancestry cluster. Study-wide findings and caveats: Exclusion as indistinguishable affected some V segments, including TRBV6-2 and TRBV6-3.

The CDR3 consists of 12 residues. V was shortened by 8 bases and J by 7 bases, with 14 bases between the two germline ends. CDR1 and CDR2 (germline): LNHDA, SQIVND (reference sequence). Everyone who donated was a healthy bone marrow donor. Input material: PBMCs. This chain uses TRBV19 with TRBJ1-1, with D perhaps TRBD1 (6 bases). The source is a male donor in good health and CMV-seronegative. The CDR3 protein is CASSQRGYEAFF. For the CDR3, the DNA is TGTGCCAGTTCCCAGAGGGGGTATGAAGCTTTCTTT.